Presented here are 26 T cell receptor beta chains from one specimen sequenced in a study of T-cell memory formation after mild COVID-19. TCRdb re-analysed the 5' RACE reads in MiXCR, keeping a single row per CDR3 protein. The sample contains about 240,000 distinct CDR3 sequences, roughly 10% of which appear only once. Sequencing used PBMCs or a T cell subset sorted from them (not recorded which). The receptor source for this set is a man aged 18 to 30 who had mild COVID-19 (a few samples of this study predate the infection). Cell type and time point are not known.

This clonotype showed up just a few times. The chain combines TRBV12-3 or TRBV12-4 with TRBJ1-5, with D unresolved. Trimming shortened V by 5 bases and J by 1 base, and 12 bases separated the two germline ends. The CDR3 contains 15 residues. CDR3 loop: CASSPEVASNQPQHF. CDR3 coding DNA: TGTGCCAGCAGTCCAGAGGTGGCGAGCAATCAGCCCCAGCATTTT.

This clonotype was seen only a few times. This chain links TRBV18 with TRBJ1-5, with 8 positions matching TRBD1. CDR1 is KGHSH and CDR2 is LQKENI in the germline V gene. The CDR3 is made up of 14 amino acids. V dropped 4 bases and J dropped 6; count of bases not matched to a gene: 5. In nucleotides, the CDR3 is TGTGCCAGCTCACGTACAGGGGGGGTTCAGCCCCAGCATTTT. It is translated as CASSRTGGVQPQHF.

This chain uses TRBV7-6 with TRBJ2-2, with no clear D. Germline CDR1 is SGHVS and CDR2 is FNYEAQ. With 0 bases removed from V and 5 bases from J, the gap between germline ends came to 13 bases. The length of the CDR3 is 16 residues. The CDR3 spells CASSLAFPQSTGELFF. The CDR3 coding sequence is TGTGCCAGCAGCTTAGCTTTCCCCCAGTCGACCGGGGAGCTGTTTTTT.

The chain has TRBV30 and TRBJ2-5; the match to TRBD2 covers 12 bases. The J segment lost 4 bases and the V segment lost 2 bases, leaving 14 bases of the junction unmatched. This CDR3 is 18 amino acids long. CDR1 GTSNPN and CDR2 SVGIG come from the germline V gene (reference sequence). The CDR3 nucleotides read TGTGCCTGGAGTTTCCTTCGGACTAGCGGGGCTTGGGGAGAGACCCAGTACTTC. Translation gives CAWSFLRTSGAWGETQYF. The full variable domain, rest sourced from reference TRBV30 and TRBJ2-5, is SQTIHQWPATLVQPVGSPLSLECTVEGTSNPNLYWYRQAAGRGLQLLFYSVGIGQISSEVPQNLSASRPQDRQFILSSKKLLLSDSGFYLCAWSFLRTSGAWGETQYFGPGTRLLVL.

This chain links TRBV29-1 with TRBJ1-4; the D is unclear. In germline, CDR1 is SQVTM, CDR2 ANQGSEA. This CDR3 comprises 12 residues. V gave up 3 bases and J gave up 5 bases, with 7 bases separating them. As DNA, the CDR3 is TGCAGCGTTGACAGGTTAAATGAAAAACTGTTTTTT. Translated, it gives CSVDRLNEKLFF.

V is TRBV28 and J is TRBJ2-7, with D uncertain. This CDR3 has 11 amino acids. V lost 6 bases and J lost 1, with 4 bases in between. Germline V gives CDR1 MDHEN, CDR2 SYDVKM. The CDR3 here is CASSRSYEQYV. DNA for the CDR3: TGTGCCAGCAGCCGGTCCTACGAGCAGTACGTC.

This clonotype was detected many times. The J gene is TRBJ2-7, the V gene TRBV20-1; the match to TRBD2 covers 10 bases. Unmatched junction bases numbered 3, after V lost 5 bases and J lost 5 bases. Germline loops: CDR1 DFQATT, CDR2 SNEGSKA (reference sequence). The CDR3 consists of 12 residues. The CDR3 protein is CSAPLAGDEQYF. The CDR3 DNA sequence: TGCAGTGCTCCTCTAGCGGGGGACGAGCAGTACTTC.

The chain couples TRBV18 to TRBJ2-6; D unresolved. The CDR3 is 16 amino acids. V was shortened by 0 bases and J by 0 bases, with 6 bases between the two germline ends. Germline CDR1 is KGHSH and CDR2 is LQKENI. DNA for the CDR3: TGTGCCAGCTCACCACCGTTCGGCTCTGGGGCCAACGTCCTGACTTTC. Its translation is CASSPPFGSGANVLTF.

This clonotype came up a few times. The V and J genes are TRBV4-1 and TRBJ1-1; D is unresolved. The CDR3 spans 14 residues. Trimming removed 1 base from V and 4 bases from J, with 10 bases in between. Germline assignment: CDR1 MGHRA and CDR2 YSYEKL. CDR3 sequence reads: CASSQAAGGTEAFF. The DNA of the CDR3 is TGCGCCAGCAGCCAAGCCGCGGGCGGCACTGAAGCTTTCTTT.

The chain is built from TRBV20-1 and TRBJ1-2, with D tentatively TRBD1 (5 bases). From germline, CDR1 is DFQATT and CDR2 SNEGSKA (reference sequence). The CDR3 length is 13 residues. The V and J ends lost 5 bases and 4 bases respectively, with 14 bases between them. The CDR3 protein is CSAYPRDRYGYTF. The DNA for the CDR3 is TGCAGTGCTTACCCTAGGGACCGCTATGGCTACACCTTC.

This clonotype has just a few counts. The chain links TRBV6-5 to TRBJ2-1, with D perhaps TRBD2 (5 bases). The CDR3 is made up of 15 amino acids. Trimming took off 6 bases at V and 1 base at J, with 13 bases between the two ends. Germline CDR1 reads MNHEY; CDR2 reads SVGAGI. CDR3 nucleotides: TGTGCCAGCAGCCGCGGACGGGGATCCTACAATGAGCAGTTCTTC. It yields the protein CASSRGRGSYNEQFF.

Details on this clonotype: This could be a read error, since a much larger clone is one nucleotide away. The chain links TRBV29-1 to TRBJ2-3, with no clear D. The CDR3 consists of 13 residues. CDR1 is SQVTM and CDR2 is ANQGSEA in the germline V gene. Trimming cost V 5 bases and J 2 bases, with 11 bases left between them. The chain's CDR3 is CSVPVMNTDTQYF. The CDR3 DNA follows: TGCAGCGTTCCCGTGATGAACACAGATACGCAGTATTTT.

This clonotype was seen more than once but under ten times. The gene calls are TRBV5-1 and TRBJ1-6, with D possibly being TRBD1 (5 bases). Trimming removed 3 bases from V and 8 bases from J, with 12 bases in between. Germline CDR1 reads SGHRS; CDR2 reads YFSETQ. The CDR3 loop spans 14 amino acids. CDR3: CASSWDGGDSPLHF. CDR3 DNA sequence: TGCGCCAGCAGCTGGGACGGCGGGGATTCACCCCTCCACTTT.

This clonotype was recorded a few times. This chain's CDR3 is CASRLAGGPEDTQYF. DNA for the CDR3: TGTGCAAGTCGCTTAGCGGGGGGGCCTGAAGATACGCAGTATTTT. This chain uses TRBV12-2 with TRBJ2-3; the table names TRBD1, a call not compared with the DNA. TRBV12-2 is classified as a pseudogene. The CDR3 runs to 15 residues.

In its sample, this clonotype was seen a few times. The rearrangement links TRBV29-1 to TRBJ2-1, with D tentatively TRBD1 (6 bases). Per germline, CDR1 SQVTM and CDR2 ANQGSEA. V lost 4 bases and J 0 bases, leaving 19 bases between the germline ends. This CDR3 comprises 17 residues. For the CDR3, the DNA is TGCAGCGTTGTACGTGACCTGGGGGCCAGCTCCTACAATGAGCAGTTCTTC. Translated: CSVVRDLGASSYNEQFF.

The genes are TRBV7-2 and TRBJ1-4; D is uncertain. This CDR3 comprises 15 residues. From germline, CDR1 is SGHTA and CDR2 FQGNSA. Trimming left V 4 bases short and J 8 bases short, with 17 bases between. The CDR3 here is CASSSRPRTLEKLFF. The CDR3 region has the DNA TGTGCCAGCAGCTCACGACCCCGGACGTTAGAAAAACTGTTTTTT. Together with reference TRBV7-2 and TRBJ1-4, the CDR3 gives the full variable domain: GAGVSQSPSNKVTEKGKDVELRCDPISGHTALYWYRQSLGQGLEFLIYFQGNSAPDKSGLPSDRFSAERTGGSVSTLTIQRTQQEDSAVYLCASSSRPRTLEKLFFGSGTQLSVL.

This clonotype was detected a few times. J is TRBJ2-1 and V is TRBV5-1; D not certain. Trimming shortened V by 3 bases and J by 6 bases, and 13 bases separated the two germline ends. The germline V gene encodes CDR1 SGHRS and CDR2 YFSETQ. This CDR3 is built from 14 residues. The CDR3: CASSSFLISNEQFF. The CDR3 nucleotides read TGCGCCAGCAGCTCCTTCCTCATTTCCAATGAGCAGTTCTTC.

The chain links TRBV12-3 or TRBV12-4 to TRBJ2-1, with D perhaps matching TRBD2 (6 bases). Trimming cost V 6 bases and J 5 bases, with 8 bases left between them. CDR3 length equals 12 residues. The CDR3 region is CASRDYHNEQFF. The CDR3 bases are TGTGCCAGCAGGGACTACCACAATGAGCAGTTCTTC.

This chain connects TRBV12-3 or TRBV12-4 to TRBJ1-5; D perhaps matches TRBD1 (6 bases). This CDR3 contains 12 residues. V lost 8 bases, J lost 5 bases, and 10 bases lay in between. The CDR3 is CASSGVDQPQHF. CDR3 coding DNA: TGTGCCAGCTCAGGGGTGGATCAGCCCCAGCATTTT.

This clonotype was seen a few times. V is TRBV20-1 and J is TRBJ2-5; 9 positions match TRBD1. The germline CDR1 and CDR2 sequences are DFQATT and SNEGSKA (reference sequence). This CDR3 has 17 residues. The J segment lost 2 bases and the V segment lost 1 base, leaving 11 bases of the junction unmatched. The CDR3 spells CSARVAPGQGGQETQYF. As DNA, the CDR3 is TGCAGTGCTAGAGTGGCTCCGGGACAGGGCGGACAAGAGACCCAGTACTTC.

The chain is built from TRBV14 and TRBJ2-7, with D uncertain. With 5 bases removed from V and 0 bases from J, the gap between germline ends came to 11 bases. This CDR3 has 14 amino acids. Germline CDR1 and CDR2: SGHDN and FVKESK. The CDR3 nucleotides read TGTGCCAGCAGCGCGAGACGATACTCCTACGAGCAGTACTTC. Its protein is CASSARRYSYEQYF. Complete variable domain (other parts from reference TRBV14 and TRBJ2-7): EAGVTQFPSHSVIEKGQTVTLRCDPISGHDNLYWYRRVMGKEIKFLLHFVKESKQDESGMPNNRFLAERTGGTYSTLKVQPAELEDSGVYFCASSARRYSYEQYFGPGTRLTVT.

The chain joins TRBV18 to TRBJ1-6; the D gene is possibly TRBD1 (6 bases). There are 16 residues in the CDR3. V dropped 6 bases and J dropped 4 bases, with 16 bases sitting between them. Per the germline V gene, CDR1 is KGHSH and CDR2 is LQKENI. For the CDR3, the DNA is TGTGCCAGCTCCCCTAGTGAGGGACATTATAATTCACCCCTCCACTTT. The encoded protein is CASSPSEGHYNSPLHF.

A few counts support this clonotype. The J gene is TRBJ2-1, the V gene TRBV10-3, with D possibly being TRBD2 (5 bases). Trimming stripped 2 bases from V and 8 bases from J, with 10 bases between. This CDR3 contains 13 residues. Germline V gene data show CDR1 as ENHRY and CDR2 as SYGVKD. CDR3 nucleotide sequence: TGTGCCATCAGTGAGGATAGCGAGGATGAGCAGTTCTTC. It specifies CAISEDSEDEQFF.

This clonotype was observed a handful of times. Here the CDR3 DNA reads TGTGCCAGCCATCGACTAGCGGGGGGGCGCGAGCAGTTCTTC. As protein: CASHRLAGGREQFF. The genes are TRBV27 and TRBJ2-1; 14 bases are a match to TRBD2. V lost 8 bases and J lost 10; bases outside the gene matches: 7. This CDR3 comprises 14 residues. Germline V CDR1 and CDR2: MNHEY, SMNVEV (reference sequence).

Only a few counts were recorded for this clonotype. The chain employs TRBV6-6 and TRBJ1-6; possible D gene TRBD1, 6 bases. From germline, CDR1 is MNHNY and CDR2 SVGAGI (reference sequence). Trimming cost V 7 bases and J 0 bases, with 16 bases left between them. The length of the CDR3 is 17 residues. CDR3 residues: CASKGGGRSSYNSPLHF. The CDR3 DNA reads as TGTGCCAGCAAGGGGGGAGGGCGGAGCTCCTATAATTCACCCCTCCACTTT.

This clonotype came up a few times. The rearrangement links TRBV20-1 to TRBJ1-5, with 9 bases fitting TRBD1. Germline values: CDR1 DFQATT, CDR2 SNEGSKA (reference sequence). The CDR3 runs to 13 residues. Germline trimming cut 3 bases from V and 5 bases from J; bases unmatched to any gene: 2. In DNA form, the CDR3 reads TGCAGTGCTAGGACAGGGGGAGATCAGCCCCAGCATTTT. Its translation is CSARTGGDQPQHF.